Described below is a single T cell receptor (beta chain) sequence and its context. Researchers ran the PCR with 60 Vbeta and 13 Jbeta primers. Profiled with immunoSEQ multiplex PCR; TCRdb holds only in-frame clones, not every one. Here the sample spans around 110,000 clones, 75% to 85% being singletons. Germline V lookup: CDR1 SGHRS, CDR2 YFSETQ. The ends lost 3 bases at V and 3 bases at J; junction bases unmatched: 9. CDR3 length equals 16 residues. These data come from a study of cytomegalovirus exposure and HLA in healthy donors. Sequenced input: PBMCs. The genes are TRBV5-1 and TRBJ1-3, with 7 bases identical to TRBD1. The sequence was obtained from a man under 40 in good health and CMV-seropositive. The CDR3 reads CASSSEGGGFGNTIYF. The CDR3 nucleotides are TGCGCCAGCAGCTCCGAAGGAGGGGGCTTTGGAAACACCATATATTTT. The whole variable domain, remainder taken from reference TRBV5-1 and TRBJ1-3, is KAGVTQTPRYLIKTRGQQVTLSCSPISGHRSVSWYQQTPGQGLQFLFEYFSETQRNKGNFPGRFSGRQFSNSRSEMNVSTLELGDSALYLCASSSEGGGFGNTIYFGEGSWLTVV.